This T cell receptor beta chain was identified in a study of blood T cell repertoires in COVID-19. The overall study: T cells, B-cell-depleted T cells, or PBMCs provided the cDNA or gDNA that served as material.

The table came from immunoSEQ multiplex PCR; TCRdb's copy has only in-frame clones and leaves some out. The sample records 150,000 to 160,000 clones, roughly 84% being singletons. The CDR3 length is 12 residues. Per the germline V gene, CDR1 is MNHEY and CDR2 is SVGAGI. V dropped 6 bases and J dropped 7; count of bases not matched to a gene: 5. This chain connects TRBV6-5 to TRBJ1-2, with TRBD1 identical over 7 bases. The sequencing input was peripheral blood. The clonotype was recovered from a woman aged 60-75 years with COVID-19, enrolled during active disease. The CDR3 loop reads CASRSTGAGYTF. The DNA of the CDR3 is TGTGCCAGCAGATCTACAGGGGCTGGCTACACCTTC.